Presented here are 26 T cell receptor beta chains from one specimen sequenced in a study of T cells after yellow fever vaccination. TCRdb recomputed calls from the 5' RACE reads with MiXCR, one row per CDR3 protein. The sample comprises fewer than 400,000 distinct CDR3 sequences, 6.2% of which are singletons, and about 15% rests with the top ten. This specimen was PBMCs, taken 5 days after the yellow fever booster vaccination. The receptors derive from a man aged 30-40 years who received the YFV17D yellow fever vaccine.

This clonotype was counted many times. The gene calls are TRBV5-5 and TRBJ2-1; no clear D. V lost 0 bases, J lost 0 bases, and 10 bases lay in between. The germline V gene encodes CDR1 SGHKS and CDR2 YYEKEE (reference sequence). This CDR3 has 16 residues. The CDR3 is CASSLAPESSYNEQFF. The CDR3 nucleotides are TGTGCCAGCAGCTTGGCGCCGGAGAGCTCCTACAATGAGCAGTTCTTC.

This chain uses TRBV20-1 with TRBJ2-3, with 7 bases aligning to TRBD2. CDR1 is DFQATT and CDR2 is SNEGSKA in the germline V gene (reference sequence). The CDR3 totals 14 residues. The ends lost 1 base at V and 4 bases at J; junction bases unmatched: 5. CDR3: CSARVGGSADTQYF. The CDR3 DNA reads TGCAGTGCTAGAGTTGGCGGGAGTGCAGATACGCAGTATTTT.

In its sample, this clonotype was seen a few times. The rearrangement uses TRBV28 and TRBJ2-7; TRBD1 matches at 10 bases. From germline, CDR1 is MDHEN and CDR2 SYDVKM. The length of the CDR3 is 14 residues. The junction had 5 bases not matched to a gene; V was cut back by 6 bases and J by 3 bases. DNA for the CDR3: TGTGCCAGCAGCCCCGGACAGGGGGGCTACGAGCAGTACTTC. It is translated as CASSPGQGGYEQYF. Using reference TRBV28 and TRBJ2-7 for the parts outside the CDR3, the full variable domain is DVKVTQSSRYLVKRTGEKVFLECVQDMDHENMFWYRQDPGLGLRLIYFSYDVKMKEKGDIPEGYSVSREKKERFSLILESASTNQTSMYLCASSPGQGGYEQYFGPGTRLTVT.

This clonotype occurred many times. The rearrangement links TRBV5-1 to TRBJ2-7; 8 nucleotides agree with TRBD1. Germline values: CDR1 SGHRS, CDR2 YFSETQ. The CDR3 contains 16 residues. J gave up 13 bases and V 2 bases, and 20 bases lay outside the gene matches. The CDR3 loop reads CASSFNGDRGLTQRYF. CDR3 coding DNA: TGCGCCAGCAGCTTCAATGGCGACAGGGGATTGACCCAGAGATACTTC.

The chain joins TRBV12-3 or TRBV12-4 to TRBJ2-3; the D is unclear. V lost 7 bases and J lost 1, with 12 bases in between. The CDR3 has 14 residues. The CDR3, as DNA: TGTGCCAGCACCCATCCCCAGGGCACAGATACGCAGTATTTT. This translates into CASTHPQGTDTQYF.

V and J are TRBV20-1 and TRBJ2-5; D is uncertain. Germline-derived CDR1 and CDR2 are DFQATT and SNEGSKA (reference sequence). V was shortened by 1 base and J by 7 bases, with 7 bases between the two germline ends. CDR3 length equals 11 residues. CDR3 in amino acids: CSARAGTTQYF. The CDR3 coding sequence is TGCAGTGCTAGAGCGGGTACGACCCAGTACTTC.

V is TRBV2 and J is TRBJ1-1, with D possibly matching TRBD1 (5 bases). The CDR3 runs to 15 residues. Per the germline V gene, CDR1 is SNHLY and CDR2 is FYNNEI. The V end was cut by 7 bases, the J end by 1 base, with 16 bases between. This chain's CDR3 is CASKRGELQNTEAFF. The CDR3 nucleotides are TGTGCCAGCAAGAGGGGCGAACTCCAGAACACTGAAGCTTTCTTT.

The chain joins TRBV3-1 to TRBJ2-5, with 8 bases that match TRBD1. CDR1 is LGHDT and CDR2 is YNNKEL in the germline V gene (reference sequence). Trimming at V came to 4 bases and at J to 5 bases, leaving 9 bases not matched to a gene. CDR3 length equals 15 residues. DNA for the CDR3: TGTGCCAGCAGCCTAAGTGCAGGGGGCTTTGAGACCCAGTACTTC. Encoded protein: CASSLSAGGFETQYF.

The genes are TRBV12-3 or TRBV12-4 and TRBJ1-2; D uncertain. The V gene lost 6 bases and the J gene lost 8 bases, with 13 bases spanning the gap. The length of the CDR3 is 12 residues. The CDR3 DNA sequence: TGTGCCAGCAGGGTGGAGGGATTGGGCTACACCTTC. Residues: CASRVEGLGYTF.

The J gene is TRBJ1-5, the V gene TRBV6-2 or TRBV6-3, with 9 positions matching TRBD1. The junction had 16 bases not matched to a gene; V was cut back by 8 bases and J by 2 bases. CDR1 is MNHEY and CDR2 is SVGEGT in the germline V gene. The CDR3 consists of 18 residues. This CDR3 reads CASGFPGQGVGGNQPQHF. In DNA, the CDR3 is TGTGCCAGCGGTTTTCCGGGACAGGGAGTTGGCGGCAATCAGCCCCAGCATTTT.

This chain joins TRBV19 and TRBJ2-7; tentatively, D is TRBD2 (5 bases). V dropped 3 bases and J dropped 5 bases, with 20 bases sitting between them. CDR1 and CDR2 from the germline V gene are LNHDA and SQIVND (reference sequence). The CDR3 has 16 amino acids. The CDR3 DNA reads as TGTGCCAGTAGTATGATCGGCGGCCCCCGGCGGGACGAGCAGTACTTC. This encodes CASSMIGGPRRDEQYF.

This clonotype has at least ten counts. The rearrangement uses TRBV4-2 and TRBJ2-1; 7 bases match TRBD2. The germline V gene has CDR1 LGHNA and CDR2 YNFKEQ. Trimming took 1 base from V and 0 from J; bases not matched to a gene: 9. This CDR3 is built from 18 residues. This chain's CDR3 is CASSQAELAESSYNEQFF. CDR3 in DNA: TGTGCCAGCAGCCAAGCCGAGCTAGCGGAGAGCTCCTACAATGAGCAGTTCTTC.

There are a few counts of this clonotype. V gene TRBV19 combines with J gene TRBJ2-5; D tentatively fits TRBD1 or TRBD2 (5 bases each). V lost 4 bases to trimming and J lost 1 base, with 22 bases between them. This CDR3 contains 18 residues. Germline V CDR1 and CDR2: LNHDA, SQIVND (reference sequence). CDR3 region: CASSSPPPGPGGQETQYF. The CDR3 DNA sequence: TGTGCCAGTAGTAGCCCCCCCCCGGGACCTGGAGGCCAAGAGACCCAGTACTTC.

In its sample, this clonotype was seen a few times. CDR3 sequence reads: CASSYSRGVYEQYF. CDR3 nucleotides: TGTGCCAGCAGTTACTCTAGAGGGGTCTACGAGCAGTACTTC. The chain joins TRBV6-2 or TRBV6-3 to TRBJ2-7, with D perhaps TRBD1 or TRBD2 (5 bases each). Germline V gene data show CDR1 as MNHEY and CDR2 as SVGEGT. V was clipped by 0 bases and J by 3 bases, with 9 bases between them. The CDR3 has 14 amino acids.

The chain links TRBV5-1 to TRBJ2-6; 10 nucleotides agree with TRBD2. The CDR3 length is 18 residues. V was pared by 1 base and J by 0 bases, with 4 bases of the junction left unmatched. Germline V gene sequence: CDR1 SGHRS, CDR2 YFSETQ. The CDR3 DNA follows: TGCGCCAGCAGCTTGACACTAGCGGGGTACTCTGGGGCCAACGTCCTGACTTTC. It translates to CASSLTLAGYSGANVLTF. Filled out from reference TRBV5-1 and TRBJ2-6, the complete variable domain reads KAGVTQTPRYLIKTRGQQVTLSCSPISGHRSVSWYQQTPGQGLQFLFEYFSETQRNKGNFPGRFSGRQFSNSRSEMNVSTLELGDSALYLCASSLTLAGYSGANVLTFGAGSRLTVL.

The rearrangement joins TRBV5-6 to TRBJ1-1, with 8 bases fitting TRBD1. The V gene's germline CDR1 is SGHDT and CDR2 YYEEEE. The CDR3 runs to 16 residues. Trimming removed 0 bases from V and 1 base from J; junction bases left unmatched: 5. DNA of the CDR3: TGTGCCAGCAGCTTGGGCGACAGGGGCCCGAACACTGAAGCTTTCTTT. It specifies CASSLGDRGPNTEAFF.

This clonotype was seen repeatedly, ten times or more. This chain joins TRBV5-1 and TRBJ1-4; D may be TRBD1 (6 bases). The CDR3 contains 17 residues. Germline-derived CDR1 and CDR2 are SGHRS and YFSETQ. V was trimmed by 5 bases and J by 7 bases, leaving 24 bases between them. CDR3 nucleotide sequence: TGCGCCAGCAGGGCCCAGGGGTCCGGGACAAGGAGTGAAAAACTGTTTTTT. It encodes CASRAQGSGTRSEKLFF.

This clonotype was found many times. The J gene is TRBJ2-5, the V gene TRBV6-1; D call uncertain. This CDR3 has 14 amino acids. CDR1 and CDR2 from the germline V gene are MNHNS and SASEGT. Trimming took off 5 bases at V and 2 bases at J, with 12 bases between the two ends. For the CDR3, the DNA is TGTGCCAGCAGTCTGAGCCTGGGGCAAGAGACCCAGTACTTC. It translates to CASSLSLGQETQYF.

V usage is TRBV11-2 and J usage is TRBJ2-7; no clear D. The germline CDR1 and CDR2 sequences are SGHAT and FQNNGV. This CDR3 contains 15 residues. Trimming removed 6 bases from V and 0 bases from J, with 15 bases in between. The CDR3 region has the DNA TGTGCCAGCAGTCCAAGTAGTTTCACCTCCTACGAGCAGTACTTC. Translated, it gives CASSPSSFTSYEQYF.

The chain recombines TRBV21-1 with TRBJ1-2; TRBD1 was called by the table and not checked on the DNA. TRBV21-1 is a listed pseudogene. This CDR3 has 16 amino acids. DNA of the CDR3: TGTGCCAGCAGCACCAAGGCACAGGGGGGACAGGGTGGCTACACCTTC. This translates into CASSTKAQGGQGGYTF.

This clonotype was observed many times. V and J are TRBV5-1 and TRBJ2-1, with 13 bases lining up with TRBD2. CDR1 and CDR2 from the germline V gene are SGHRS and YFSETQ. This CDR3 contains 18 residues. J gave up 4 bases and V 5 bases, and 12 bases lay outside the gene matches. The CDR3 DNA reads TGCGCCAGCAGTTCGGGACTAGCGGGACCCCTAGGGTACAATGAGCAGTTCTTC. This translates into CASSSGLAGPLGYNEQFF.

The chain links TRBV7-9 to TRBJ1-1; TRBD1 might be the D (5 bases). The CDR3 is made up of 14 amino acids. CDR1 is SEHNR, CDR2 FQNEAQ, per germline (reference sequence). Deletions cut 2 bases from V and 4 bases from J, with 11 bases between. The CDR3, as DNA: TGTGCCAGCAGCTTACTAGGACACCTCACTGAAGCTTTCTTT. This sequence encodes CASSLLGHLTEAFF.

This clonotype appeared many times. The V gene is TRBV5-1, the J gene TRBJ2-5, with 12 bases identical to TRBD2. The germline V gene encodes CDR1 SGHRS and CDR2 YFSETQ. V shed 0 bases, J shed 4 bases, and the junction held 1 base outside the gene matches. This CDR3 is 15 amino acids long. The chain's CDR3 is CASSLELAGGETQYF. The CDR3 nucleotides are TGCGCCAGCAGCTTGGAACTAGCGGGAGGAGAGACCCAGTACTTC.

This clonotype was seen at least ten times. V gene TRBV14 combines with J gene TRBJ2-7; no clear D gene. Trimming shortened V by 4 bases and J by 7 bases, and 8 bases separated the two germline ends. Germline CDR1 SGHDN, CDR2 FVKESK. CDR3 size: 11 residues. DNA of the CDR3: TGTGCCAGCAGCCTGTTCGGGGAGCAGTACTTC. It yields the protein CASSLFGEQYF. Complete variable domain (other parts from reference TRBV14 and TRBJ2-7): EAGVTQFPSHSVIEKGQTVTLRCDPISGHDNLYWYRRVMGKEIKFLLHFVKESKQDESGMPNNRFLAERTGGTYSTLKVQPAELEDSGVYFCASSLFGEQYFGPGTRLTVT.

This clonotype was seen ten or more times. The chain employs TRBV6-1 and TRBJ2-4; 7 nucleotides line up with TRBD1. The germline V gene encodes CDR1 MNHNS and CDR2 SASEGT. The J segment lost 8 bases and the V segment lost 5 bases, leaving 12 bases of the junction unmatched. The CDR3 length is 15 residues. The CDR3 DNA reads as TGTGCCAGCAGTCCCAGGACAGGTATTGGGGACATTCAGTACTTC. It translates to CASSPRTGIGDIQYF.

This clonotype was observed a few times. In nucleotides, the CDR3 is TGTGCCAGCTCACCCCCACGCGGGGAGAAATCCTACAATGAGCAGTTCTTC. Its translation: CASSPPRGEKSYNEQFF. The chain links TRBV18 to TRBJ2-1; weak D call: TRBD2 (6 bases). CDR1 is KGHSH, CDR2 LQKENI, per germline. The length of the CDR3 is 17 residues. The V end lost 3 bases, the J end lost 1 base, and 16 bases lay between the germline ends.